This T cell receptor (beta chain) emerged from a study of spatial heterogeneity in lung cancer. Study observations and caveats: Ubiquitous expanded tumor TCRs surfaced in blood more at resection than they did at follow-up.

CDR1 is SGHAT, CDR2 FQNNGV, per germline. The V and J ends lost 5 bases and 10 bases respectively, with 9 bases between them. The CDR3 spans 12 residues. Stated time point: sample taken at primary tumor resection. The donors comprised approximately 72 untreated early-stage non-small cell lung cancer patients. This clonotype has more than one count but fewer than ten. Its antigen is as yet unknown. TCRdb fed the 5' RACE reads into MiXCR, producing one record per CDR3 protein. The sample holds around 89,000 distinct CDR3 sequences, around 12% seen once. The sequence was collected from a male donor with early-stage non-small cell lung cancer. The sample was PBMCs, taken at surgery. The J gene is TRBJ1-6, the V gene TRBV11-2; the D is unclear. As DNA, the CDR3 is TGTGCCAGCAGCCACCGGAGGTCACCCCTCCACTTT. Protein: CASSHRRSPLHF.